The TCR beta chain under discussion was sequenced for a study of blood T cell repertoires in COVID-19 (dated by TCRdb to 2019 to 2021). In terms of the full investigation: The collaborator samples originated in the United States, Italy and Spain and spanned the acute and convalescent phases of COVID-19. Where available, HLA class I and class II types were taken from metadata supplied by the sample provider and were not determined by assay-based typing. The samples were drawn from the first 160 participants of the ongoing ImmuneRACE study and from 950 to 1,500 subjects provided by 6 global collaborators. The sample metadata nearly always contained a de-identified subject ID, COVID-19 status, age in years and sex. The repertoires were released in a freely available public database meant as a resource for research on the immune response to SARS-CoV-2. Deeply sampled blood TCRbeta repertoires from subjects exposed to, actively infected with, or recovered from COVID-19 were included in the dataset. The material from the prospective study consisted of cDNA or gDNA derived from T cells, B-cell-depleted T cells, or PBMCs.

The immunoSEQ Assay, a bias-controlled multiplex PCR, was used to amplify TCRbeta CDR3 regions from genomic DNA. In the original analysis: Within the assay, amplification of reference gene primers was used to estimate how many nucleated cells each sample contained. Sequence reads were collapsed and filtered to measure the absolute abundance of every unique TCRbeta CDR3 rearrangement. For each sample, productive Simpson clonality was calculated by taking the square root of Simpson's diversity index across productive rearrangements. TCRdb stores this immuneACCESS table with in-frame sequences only. Part of the clones is absent; in the studies checked, under half of the shortfall reflects unresolved V genes, and no reason is known for the rest. D and trimming were read from the DNA, whereas the V and J calls and clone size are those reported in that table. The sample table shows about 26,000 clones, and around 90% are seen once. Of the sample, approximately 2.8% is held by the ten largest clones.

Each collaborating institution followed its own protocols to collect whole blood in K2EDTA tubes. Collaborator samples were shipped for TCRbeta analysis as frozen whole blood, isolated PBMCs, or DNA extracted from either sample type. Concerning this clone: The antigen it binds to is not known. Nothing much larger sits one base from this clone, and base qualities are not available.

Paper-wide results and their limitations: How much clinical and demographic metadata was included differed by source and by participant, and the metadata was provided uncurated.

Sequencing was done on a sample of peripheral blood. This receptor was identified in a human donor in a cohort sampled during active COVID-19.

The CDR3 corresponds to CASRRPGLVPSYEQYF. The nucleotide sequence reads TGTGCCAGCAGACGACCCGGACTAGTACCCTCCTACGAGCAGTACTTC. The chain links TRBV28 with TRBJ2-7; 7 of the junction bases match TRBD2. The V end gives up 6 bases and the J end 0 bases, leaving 11 bases in the junction not matched to a gene. From the germline V gene, CDR1 is MDHEN and CDR2 is SYDVKM. The CDR3 covers 16 residues, taking in both the cysteine and the phenylalanine. Only CDR3 DNA is held: 48 bases, read in frame from base 1. The entire variable domain, with the stretches around the CDR3 drawn from the reference TRBV28 and TRBJ2-7 proteins, is DVKVTQSSRYLVKRTGEKVFLECVQDMDHENMFWYRQDPGLGLRLIYFSYDVKMKEKGDIPEGYSVSREKKERFSLILESASTNQTSMYLCASRRPGLVPSYEQYFGPGTRLTVT.